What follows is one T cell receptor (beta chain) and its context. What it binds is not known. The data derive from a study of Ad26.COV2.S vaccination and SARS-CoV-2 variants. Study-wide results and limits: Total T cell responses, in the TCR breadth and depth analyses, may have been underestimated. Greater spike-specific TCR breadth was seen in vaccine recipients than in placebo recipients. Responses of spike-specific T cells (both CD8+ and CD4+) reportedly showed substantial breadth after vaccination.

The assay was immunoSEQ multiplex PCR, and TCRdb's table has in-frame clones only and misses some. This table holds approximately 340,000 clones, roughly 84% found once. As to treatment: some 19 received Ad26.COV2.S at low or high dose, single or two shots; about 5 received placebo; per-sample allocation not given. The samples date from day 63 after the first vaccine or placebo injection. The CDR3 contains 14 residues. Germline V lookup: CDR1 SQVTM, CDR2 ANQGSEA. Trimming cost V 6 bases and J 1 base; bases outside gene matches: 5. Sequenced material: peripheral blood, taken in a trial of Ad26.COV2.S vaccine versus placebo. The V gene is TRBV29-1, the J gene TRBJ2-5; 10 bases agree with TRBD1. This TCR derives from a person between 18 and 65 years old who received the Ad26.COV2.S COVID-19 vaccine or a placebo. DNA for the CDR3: TGCAGCGTCGCCGGACAGGGGGGCCAAGAGACCCAGTACTTC. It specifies CSVAGQGGQETQYF.